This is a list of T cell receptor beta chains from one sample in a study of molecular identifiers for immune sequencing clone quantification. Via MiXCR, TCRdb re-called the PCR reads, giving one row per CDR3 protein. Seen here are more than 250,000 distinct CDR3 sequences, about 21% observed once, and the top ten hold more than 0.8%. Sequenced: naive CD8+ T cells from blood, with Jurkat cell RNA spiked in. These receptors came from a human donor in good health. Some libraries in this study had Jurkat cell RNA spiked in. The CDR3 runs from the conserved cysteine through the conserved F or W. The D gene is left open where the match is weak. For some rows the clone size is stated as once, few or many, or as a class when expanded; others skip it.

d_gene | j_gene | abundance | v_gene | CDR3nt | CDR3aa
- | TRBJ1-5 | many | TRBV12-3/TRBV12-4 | TGTGCCAGCAGTCCAGGGCTGGTTGTAGAGCCCCAGCATTTT | CASSPGLVVEPQHF
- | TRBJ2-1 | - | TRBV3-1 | TGTGCCAGCAGCCAAGAGGACAAGATCAATGAGCAGTTCTTC | CASSQEDKINEQFF
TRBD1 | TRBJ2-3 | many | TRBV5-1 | TGCGCCAGCAATGAGGAAGGGGGCCGAGATACGCAGTATTTT | CASNEEGGRDTQYF
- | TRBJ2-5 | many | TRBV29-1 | TGCAGCGTTGATCCCCAGGCAGTAGGAGAGACCCAGTACTTC | CSVDPQAVGETQYF
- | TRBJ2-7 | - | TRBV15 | TGTGCCACCAGCAGTGAGGGGCGAGAGCAGTACTTC | CATSSEGREQYF
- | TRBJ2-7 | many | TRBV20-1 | TGCAGTGCTAGAGATCAAAAGGGTTCGAGCTACGAGCAGTACTTC | CSARDQKGSSYEQYF
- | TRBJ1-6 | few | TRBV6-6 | TGTGCCAGCAGTTACTCGAATTTCGGTAGGGGCTATAATTCACCCCTCCACTTT | CASSYSNFGRGYNSPLHF
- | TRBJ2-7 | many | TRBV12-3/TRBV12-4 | TGTGCCAGCAGTTTACTGACCTACGAGCAGTACTTC | CASSLLTYEQYF
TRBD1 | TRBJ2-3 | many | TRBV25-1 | TGTGCCAGCAGTGAATCACCGACAGGGATTGAAGATACGCAGTATTTT | CASSESPTGIEDTQYF
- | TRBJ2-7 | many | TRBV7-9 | TGTGCCAGCAGCCCCCCAGGGGACCTCTACGAGCAGTACTTC | CASSPPGDLYEQYF
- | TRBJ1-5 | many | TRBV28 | TGTGCCAGTGCGGGGGGTCAGCCCCAGCATTTT | CASAGGQPQHF
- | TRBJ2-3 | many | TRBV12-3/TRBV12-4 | TGTGCCAGCAGGCCCACCAGGGGCACAGATACGCAGTATTTT | CASRPTRGTDTQYF
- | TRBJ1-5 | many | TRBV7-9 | TGTGCCAGCAGCTTAGTTCGAGGAGGGTTGGCCCAGGAGCCCCAGCATTTT | CASSLVRGGLAQEPQHF
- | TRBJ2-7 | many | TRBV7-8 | TGTGCCAGCAGCCCCGGGCCCCACTCCGGCCACGAGCAGTACTTC | CASSPGPHSGHEQYF
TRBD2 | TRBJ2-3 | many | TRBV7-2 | TGTGCCAGCAGGGGCGGGGGGTCTAGCACAGATACGCAGTATTTT | CASRGGGSSTDTQYF
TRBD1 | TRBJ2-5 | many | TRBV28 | TGTGCCAGCAGTTGGGACAGGGTCAAGACCCAGTACTTC | CASSWDRVKTQYF
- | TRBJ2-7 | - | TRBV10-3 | TGTGCCATCAGGTTGACAGGCGCTTCCTACGAGCAGTACTTC | CAIRLTGASYEQYF
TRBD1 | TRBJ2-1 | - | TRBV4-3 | TGCGCCAGCAGCCAATGGGACAGGGACAATGAGCAGTTCTTC | CASSQWDRDNEQFF
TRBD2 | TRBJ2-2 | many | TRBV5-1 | TGCGCCAGCAGCTCCTGGACTAGCGGGAACACCGGGGAGCTGTTTTTT | CASSSWTSGNTGELFF
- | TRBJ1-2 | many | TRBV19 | TGTGCCAGTAGTCCGACAGTCTATGGCTACACCTTC | CASSPTVYGYTF
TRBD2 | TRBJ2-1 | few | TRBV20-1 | TGCAGTGCTCTACCCCTAGCGGGAGGGGCGAATGAGCAGTTCTTC | CSALPLAGGANEQFF
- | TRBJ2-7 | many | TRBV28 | TGTGCCAGCAGTTCCACAGACCACCGGCCCTACGAGCAGTACTTC | CASSSTDHRPYEQYF
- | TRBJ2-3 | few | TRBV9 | TGTGCCAGCAGCGTATGGGGGAGAAGCACAGATACGCAGTATTTT | CASSVWGRSTDTQYF
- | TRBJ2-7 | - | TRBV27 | TGTGCCAGCGCCCCGGCAGGGTCCTACGAGCAGTACTTC | CASAPAGSYEQYF
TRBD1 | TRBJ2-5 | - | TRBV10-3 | TGTGCCACCCTAAGGACAGGGGGCGAAGAGACCCAGTACTTC | CATLRTGGEETQYF